The clone carrying this T cell receptor (beta chain) was observed a few times. This specimen comes from a study of T cell repertoires in cytomegalovirus infection. The V end was cut by 3 bases, the J end by 4 bases, with 18 bases between. Germline CDR1 is LNHDA and CDR2 is SQIVND (reference sequence). CDR3 size: 16 residues. TCRdb reprocessed the reads with MiXCR, giving one entry per CDR3 protein. The repertoire holds roughly 500,000 distinct CDR3 sequences, with 16% as singletons. The chain carries TRBV19 and TRBJ1-1; a possible D gene is TRBD1 (6 bases). The sequencing input was CD8+ T cells from PBMCs. This TCR was recovered from a human donor in good health (CMV status not recorded). Some clones in this sample may be carry-over from other donors' samples. The CDR3 spells CASSIPGHPVGTEAFF. The CDR3 DNA reads TGTGCCAGTAGTATTCCGGGACACCCCGTGGGCACTGAAGCTTTCTTT.